This T cell receptor beta chain was found in a study of cytomegalovirus exposure and HLA in healthy donors. A remark on this clone: Its cognate antigen is unknown.

The V gene's germline CDR1 is MNHEY and CDR2 SMNVEV (reference sequence). Between the trimmed V and J ends, which lost 2 bases and 10 bases, there was a span of 14 bases. The CDR3 has 14 amino acids. The PCR was carried out with 60 Vbeta primers and 13 Jbeta primers. Libraries were prepared by immunoSEQ multiplex PCR; TCRdb keeps only in-frame clonotypes and omits some of them. In the table there are approximately 220,000 clones, 75% to 80% of which are singletons. General study findings and limits: In vitro data verified a few CMV-associated chains as specific for CMV antigens. As was reported, the HLA-A and HLA-B alleles of most subjects were accurately predicted from TCR beta sequences.

Sequenced material: PBMCs. This chain uses TRBV27 with TRBJ1-4; D gene uncertain. This TCR was recovered from a man between 18 and 29 years old in good health and CMV-seronegative. CDR3 region: CASSLGGFGGKLFF. Written as DNA, the CDR3 is TGTGCCAGCAGTTTAGGAGGGTTCGGCGGAAAACTGTTTTTT.